This record looks at one TCR beta chain sequence and its context. Produced via immunoSEQ multiplex PCR; TCRdb's table is partial and in-frame only. This table holds over 450,000 clones, 78% found once. The source of the sample is a study of shared T cell receptors in the human thymus. The CDR3 is 14 residues long. The junction had 5 bases not matched to a gene; V was cut back by 4 bases and J by 0 bases. Germline values: CDR1 SQVTM, CDR2 ANQGSEA. This sample was shared with a second study, whose subject was human thymus T cells.

The sequence came from a boy under two years old with a congenital heart defect. The sequenced sample was thymocytes. The chain has TRBV29-1 and TRBJ2-7; 8 nucleotides line up with TRBD1. Written as DNA, the CDR3 is TGCAGCGTTGGGGGACAGGCCGACTCCTACGAGCAGTACTTC. This sequence encodes CSVGGQADSYEQYF.